This TCR beta chain is from a study of OX40 agonist ivuxolimab in advanced cancers. Study in general: Ivuxolimab, an antibody that agonizes OX40 (CD134), was administered to the patients. Enrollees could have had prior anti-PD-1, anti-PD-L1 or anti-CTLA-4 therapy, which about 42% had received.

Comments on this clone: Its antigen is still unknown.

Clones were sequenced by immunoSEQ multiplex PCR, and TCRdb holds only the in-frame ones, with some missing. Of approximately 28,000 clones in the sample, less than 90% were seen once. Patients with a history of autoimmune disease or on systemic immunosuppression were excluded. Notes on the study in general: Among the lowest levels of clonal expansion were found in partial responders at 0.1-3.0 mg/kg.

The CDR3 has 17 amino acids. Germline values: CDR1 PRHDT, CDR2 FYEKMQ (reference sequence). V was clipped by 4 bases and J by 4 bases, with 21 bases between them. This sequence was found in an adult with an advanced solid tumor such as melanoma, head and neck, liver or kidney cancer. This sequence joins TRBV13 and TRBJ2-3, with D perhaps matching TRBD1 (5 bases). The sequenced sample was CD4+ or CD8+ T cells sorted from blood, obtained in a trial of the OX40 agonist ivuxolimab. Here the CDR3 reads CASSSRDAPGKPDTQYF. The CDR3, as DNA: TGTGCCAGCAGCTCCCGTGACGCCCCAGGGAAGCCAGATACGCAGTATTTT.